The 17 T cell receptor beta chains in this list originate from one sample, sequenced in a study of T cell responses to AZD1222 COVID-19 vaccine. Assay: immunoSEQ multiplex PCR; the TCRdb copy retains only in-frame clones and omits some. The sample has about 90,000 clones, 88% seen once. The material was peripheral blood, obtained on day 0 of AZD1222 vaccination. The source is an adult in good health.

V is TRBV6-2 or TRBV6-3 and J is TRBJ2-1; 9 nucleotides line up with TRBD2. The CDR3 consists of 16 residues. Per the germline V gene, CDR1 is MNHEY and CDR2 is SVGEGT. The trim removed 2 bases at V and 6 bases at J, leaving 8 bases unmatched. CDR3 DNA sequence: TGTGCCAGCAGTTACGATGGTAGCGGGAGTTTCAATGAGCAGTTCTTC. Protein product: CASSYDGSGSFNEQFF.

The chain carries TRBV30 and TRBJ1-1; a weak D match, TRBD1 (5 bases). The CDR3 totals 14 residues. CDR1 and CDR2 from the germline V gene are GTSNPN and SVGIG (reference sequence). The V gene lost 2 bases and the J gene lost 1 base, with 11 bases spanning the gap. CDR3 in amino acids: CAWSTGTSNTEAFF. The CDR3, as DNA: TGTGCCTGGAGTACCGGGACCTCGAACACTGAAGCTTTCTTT.

This clone was observed a handful of times. The CDR3 region is CATSGYTGGVDTEAFF. Here the CDR3 DNA reads TGTGCCACCAGCGGCTATACCGGTGGAGTGGACACTGAAGCTTTCTTT. The chain recombines TRBV15 with TRBJ1-1, with unresolved D. Germline CDR1 LNHNV, CDR2 YYDKDF (reference sequence). Trimming cost V 5 bases and J 3 bases, with 19 bases left between them. There are 16 residues in the CDR3.

CDR3: CATSRDPQGGDGYTF. As DNA, the CDR3 is TGTGCCACCAGCAGAGATCCCCAGGGTGGGGATGGCTACACCTTC. The chain links TRBV15 to TRBJ1-2; a possible D gene is TRBD1 (5 bases). There are 15 residues in the CDR3. The ends were cut back, 0 bases at V and 6 bases at J, with 14 bases in the middle. Germline CDR1 and CDR2: LNHNV and YYDKDF (reference sequence).

The chain has TRBV6-2 or TRBV6-3 and TRBJ2-3, with 13 nucleotides matching TRBD2. After removal of 5 bases from V and 1 base from J, the junction contained 3 bases not matched to a gene. Germline V gene lookup returns CDR1 MNHEY and CDR2 SVGEGT. This CDR3 spans 16 amino acids. The CDR3 sequence is CASSQGLAGRTDTQYF. In DNA, the CDR3 is TGTGCCAGCAGTCAGGGACTAGCGGGACGCACAGATACGCAGTATTTT.

The chain combines TRBV6-2 or TRBV6-3 with TRBJ2-1, with D maybe TRBD1 (5 bases). Germline V lookup: CDR1 MNHEY, CDR2 SVGEGT. The CDR3 is 16 amino acids. The ends were cut back, 5 bases at V and 5 bases at J, with 19 bases in the middle. For the CDR3, the DNA is TGTGCCAGCAGTCGGCCGGTTGGGGCGTCACACAATGAGCAGTTCTTC. Translating gives CASSRPVGASHNEQFF.

The chain carries TRBV29-1 and TRBJ2-4; 12 nucleotides align to TRBD1. The CDR3 runs 15 residues. Germline trimming cut 5 bases from V and 6 bases from J; bases unmatched to any gene: 8. Germline V CDR1 and CDR2: SQVTM, ANQGSEA. CDR3 loop: CSVIRGQGAGNIQYF. The CDR3 coding sequence is TGCAGCGTTATCCGGGGACAGGGGGCAGGAAACATTCAGTACTTC.

CDR3 DNA sequence: TGTGCCAGCAGCTTAGGTGGAGCGGGACTATCCTACGAGCAGTACTTC. It is translated as CASSLGGAGLSYEQYF. J is TRBJ2-7 and V is TRBV7-2, with 7 bases aligning to TRBD2. Germline lookup yields CDR1 SGHTA and CDR2 FQGNSA. J was trimmed by 1 base and V by 1 base; bases with no gene match: 7. The CDR3 consists of 16 residues.

The rearrangement uses TRBV27 and TRBJ1-4, with a weak D call TRBD1 (5 bases). Looked up from germline, CDR1 is MNHEY and CDR2 is SMNVEV (reference sequence). This CDR3 has 17 amino acids. The V and J ends lost 3 bases and 4 bases respectively, with 18 bases between them. DNA of the CDR3: TGTGCCAGCAGTTTGTACAGGAGGGGCCTAGATAATGAAAAACTGTTTTTT. This translates into CASSLYRRGLDNEKLFF.

This clone came up once. The genes are TRBV7-2 and TRBJ1-1; tentatively, D is TRBD1 (6 bases). The CDR3 is made up of 14 amino acids. The germline V gene has CDR1 SGHTA and CDR2 FQGNSA. V dropped 2 bases and J dropped 3 bases, with 10 bases sitting between them. CDR3 in DNA: TGTGCCAGCAGCTTAAAGGGGGAGCACACTGAAGCTTTCTTT. Encoded protein: CASSLKGEHTEAFF.

The chain links TRBV7-9 to TRBJ2-3, with TRBD2 identical over 10 bases. The V gene end was trimmed by 5 bases and the J gene end by 5 bases; junction bases not matched to a gene: 7. The germline V gene has CDR1 SEHNR and CDR2 FQNEAQ (reference sequence). The CDR3 loop spans 15 amino acids. CDR3 sequence reads: CASSRAGGPQDTQYF. The DNA for the CDR3 is TGTGCCAGCAGCCGAGCGGGAGGGCCTCAAGATACGCAGTATTTT.

This sequence joins TRBV7-9 and TRBJ1-4, with D hard to call. Trimming stripped 3 bases from V and 2 bases from J, with 13 bases between. This CDR3 region has 16 residues. CDR1 is SEHNR and CDR2 is FQNEAQ in the germline V gene (reference sequence). The CDR3 DNA reads as TGTGCCAGCAGCTTGAGTTCGGAGGCCACTAATGAAAAACTGTTTTTT. It yields the protein CASSLSSEATNEKLFF.

The chain uses TRBV5-1 and TRBJ2-1; D possibly corresponds to TRBD2 (5 bases). V lost 4 bases to trimming and J lost 0 bases, with 8 bases between them. Per germline, CDR1 SGHRS and CDR2 YFSETQ. The CDR3 contains 14 residues. CDR3: CASSSGSSYNEQFF. CDR3 DNA sequence: TGCGCCAGCAGCAGTGGGAGCTCCTACAATGAGCAGTTCTTC. The whole variable domain, filled in from reference TRBV5-1 and TRBJ2-1, reads KAGVTQTPRYLIKTRGQQVTLSCSPISGHRSVSWYQQTPGQGLQFLFEYFSETQRNKGNFPGRFSGRQFSNSRSEMNVSTLELGDSALYLCASSSGSSYNEQFFGPGTRLTVL.

The chain employs TRBV14 and TRBJ2-2; no reliable D call. V was pared by 0 bases and J by 3 bases, with 8 bases between. Germline lookup yields CDR1 SGHDN and CDR2 FVKESK. The CDR3 sequence is 15 residues long. In DNA form, the CDR3 reads TGTGCCAGCAGCCAAGATGCTAGGTACACCGGGGAGCTGTTTTTT. Translation: CASSQDARYTGELFF.

The V gene is TRBV4-1, the J gene TRBJ2-2; D assignment may be TRBD1 or TRBD2 (5 bases each). V was cut by 0 bases and J by 4 bases, with 9 bases left in between. Germline CDR1 MGHRA, CDR2 YSYEKL. The CDR3 spans 15 residues. The CDR3 is CASSQDPGTTGELFF. In DNA form, the CDR3 reads TGCGCCAGCAGCCAAGATCCCGGGACCACCGGGGAGCTGTTTTTT.

V is TRBV6-6 and J is TRBJ2-1, with 9 bases that match TRBD2. Germline lookup yields CDR1 MNHNY and CDR2 SVGAGI (reference sequence). V lost 8 bases to trimming and J lost 6 bases; unmatched junction nucleotides: 11. This CDR3 is 15 amino acids long. The DNA for the CDR3 is TGTGCCAGCGGGAAAACGGGACTAGCCCCCAATGAGCAGTTCTTC. It codes for CASGKTGLAPNEQFF.

V is TRBV29-1 and J is TRBJ2-1; TRBD2 matches 14 bases. The CDR3 runs 16 residues. Trimming took 6 bases from V and 3 from J; bases not matched to a gene: 7. The germline gives CDR1 SQVTM, CDR2 ANQGSEA. CDR3 DNA sequence: TGCAGCGTGGCCGGGACTAGCGGGAGAGTCTACAATGAGCAGTTCTTC. This sequence encodes CSVAGTSGRVYNEQFF.